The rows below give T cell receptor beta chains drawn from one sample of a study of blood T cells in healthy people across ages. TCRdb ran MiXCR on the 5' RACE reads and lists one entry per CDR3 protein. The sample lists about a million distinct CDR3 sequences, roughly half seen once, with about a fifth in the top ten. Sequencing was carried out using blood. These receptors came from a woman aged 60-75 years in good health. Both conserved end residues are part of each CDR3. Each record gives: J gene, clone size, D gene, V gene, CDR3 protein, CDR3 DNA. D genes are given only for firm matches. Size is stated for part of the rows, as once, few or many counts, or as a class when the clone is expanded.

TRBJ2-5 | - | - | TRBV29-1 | CSVVGARETQYF | TGCAGCGTTGTGGGGGCAAGGGAGACCCAGTACTTC
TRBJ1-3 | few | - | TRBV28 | CASSPRRGENTIYF | TGTGCCAGCAGCCCGAGGAGGGGAGAAAACACCATATATTTT
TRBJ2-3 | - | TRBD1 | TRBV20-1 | CSARPYRGGTDTQYF | TGCAGTGCTAGGCCCTACAGGGGGGGCACAGATACGCAGTATTTT
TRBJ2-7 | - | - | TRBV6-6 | CASSYSGDSPYEQYF | TGTGCCAGCAGTTACTCTGGAGACTCTCCCTACGAGCAGTACTTC
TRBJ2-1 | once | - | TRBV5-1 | CASSLLVLNEQFF | TGCGCCAGCAGCTTACTAGTCCTCAATGAGCAGTTCTTC
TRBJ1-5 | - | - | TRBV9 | CASSPSVANQPQHF | TGTGCCAGCAGCCCATCCGTAGCCAATCAGCCCCAGCATTTT
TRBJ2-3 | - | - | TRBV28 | CASSQQRDTQYF | TGTGCCAGCAGTCAGCAAAGGGATACGCAGTATTTT
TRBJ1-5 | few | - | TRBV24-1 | CATQGSNQPQHF | TGTGCCACCCAGGGCAGCAATCAGCCCCAGCATTTT
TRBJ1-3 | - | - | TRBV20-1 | CSARDRDAGNTIYF | TGCAGTGCTAGAGATCGCGATGCCGGAAACACCATATATTTT
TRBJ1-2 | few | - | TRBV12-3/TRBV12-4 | CASSPRSSYGYTF | TGTGCCAGCAGCCCCCGGTCCTCCTATGGCTACACCTTC
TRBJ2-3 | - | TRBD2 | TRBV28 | CASSSVLAGVNTDTQYF | TGTGCCAGCAGTTCCGTTCTAGCGGGTGTAAACACAGATACGCAGTATTTT
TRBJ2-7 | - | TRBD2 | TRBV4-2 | CASSQGSAGGPLYEQYF | TGTGCCAGCAGCCAAGGTTCAGCGGGAGGGCCCCTCTACGAGCAGTACTTC
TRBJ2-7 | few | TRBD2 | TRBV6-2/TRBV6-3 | CASRSPGLAGKTYEQYF | TGTGCCAGCAGATCACCGGGACTAGCGGGAAAGACCTACGAGCAGTACTTC
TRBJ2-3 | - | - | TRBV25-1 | CASSGQLRQASTDTQYF | TGTGCCAGCAGTGGGCAGCTAAGACAGGCTAGCACAGATACGCAGTATTTT
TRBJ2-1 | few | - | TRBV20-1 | CSAARGTNEQFF | TGCAGTGCCGCCCGAGGGACCAATGAGCAGTTCTTC
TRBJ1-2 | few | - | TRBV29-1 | CSVGAGRDYGYTF | TGCAGCGTTGGTGCAGGGAGGGACTATGGCTACACCTTC
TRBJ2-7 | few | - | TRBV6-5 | CASSYVHNLDEQYF | TGTGCCAGCAGTTACGTGCACAATCTCGACGAGCAGTACTTC
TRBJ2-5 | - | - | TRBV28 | CASSFGGMMGEQYF | TGTGCCAGCAGTTTTGGCGGGATGATGGGAGAGCAGTACTTC
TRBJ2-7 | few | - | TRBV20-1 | CSAGILGGSPYEQYF | TGCAGTGCTGGGATTCTGGGAGGCTCACCCTACGAGCAGTACTTC
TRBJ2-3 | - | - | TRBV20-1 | CSATAHASLGNTDTQYF | TGCAGTGCTACCGCCCACGCTAGTTTGGGTAACACAGATACGCAGTATTTT
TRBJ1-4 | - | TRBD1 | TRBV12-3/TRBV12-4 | CASRARGPGEKLFF | TGTGCCAGCCGTGCTAGGGGGCCGGGGGAAAAACTGTTTTTT
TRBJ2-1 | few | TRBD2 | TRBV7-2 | CASSSNRTSGRRGRGNEQFF | TGTGCCAGCAGCTCCAACCGGACTAGCGGGAGAAGGGGTCGGGGCAATGAGCAGTTCTTC
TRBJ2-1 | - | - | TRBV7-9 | CASSLASSWIHEQFF | TGTGCCAGCAGCTTAGCTTCTAGTTGGATTCATGAGCAGTTCTTC
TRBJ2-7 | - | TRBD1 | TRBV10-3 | CAISEGQAVNEQYF | TGTGCCATCAGTGAGGGACAGGCGGTCAACGAGCAGTACTTC
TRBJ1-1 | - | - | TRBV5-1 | CASSLEGSETFF | TGCGCCAGCAGCTTGGAAGGATCTGAAACTTTCTTT
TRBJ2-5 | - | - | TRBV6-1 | CASETVGVTQYF | TGTGCTAGCGAAACCGTAGGAGTGACCCAGTACTTC
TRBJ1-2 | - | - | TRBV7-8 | CASSLELNLYGYTF | TGTGCCAGCAGCTTAGAGTTGAACCTCTATGGCTACACCTTC
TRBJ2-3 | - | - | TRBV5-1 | CASSLSAGMGDTQYF | TGCGCCAGCAGCTTGTCCGCAGGGATGGGAGATACGCAGTATTTT
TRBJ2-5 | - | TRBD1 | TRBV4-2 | CASSRRQGQETQYF | TGTGCCAGCAGCCGTCGACAGGGACAAGAGACCCAGTACTTC
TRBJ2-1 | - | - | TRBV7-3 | CASSSPWGAHSEQFF | TGTGCCAGCTCCAGTCCATGGGGTGCGCACAGTGAGCAGTTCTTC
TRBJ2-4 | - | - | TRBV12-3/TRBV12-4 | CASTPGAKNIQYF | TGTGCCAGCACCCCTGGAGCCAAAAACATTCAGTACTTC
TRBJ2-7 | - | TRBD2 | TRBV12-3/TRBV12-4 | CASSLGTSVTYEQYF | TGTGCCAGCAGTCTTGGGACTAGCGTAACCTACGAGCAGTACTTC
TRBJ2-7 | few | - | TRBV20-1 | CSARKEAYEQYF | TGCAGTGCTAGAAAGGAGGCCTACGAGCAGTACTTC
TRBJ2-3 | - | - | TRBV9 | CASNSPRQYF | TGTGCCAGCAATTCCCCCCGGCAGTATTTT
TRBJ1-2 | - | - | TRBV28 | CASSSNGGVRYYGYTF | TGTGCCAGCAGTTCTAACGGGGGGGTGAGGTACTATGGCTACACCTTC
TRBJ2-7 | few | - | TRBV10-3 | CAISLKDEQYF | TGTGCCATCAGCCTAAAAGACGAGCAGTACTTC
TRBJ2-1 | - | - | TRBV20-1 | CSAPSGAWGNEQFF | TGCAGTGCTCCCTCGGGCGCCTGGGGCAATGAGCAGTTCTTC
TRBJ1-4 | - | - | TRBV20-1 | CSARSGPSGEKLFF | TGCAGTGCTAGATCGGGACCGTCGGGTGAAAAACTGTTTTTT
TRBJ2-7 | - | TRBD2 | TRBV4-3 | CASSQFLAGGSSYEQYF | TGCGCCAGCAGCCAATTCCTAGCGGGAGGGAGCTCCTACGAGCAGTACTTC